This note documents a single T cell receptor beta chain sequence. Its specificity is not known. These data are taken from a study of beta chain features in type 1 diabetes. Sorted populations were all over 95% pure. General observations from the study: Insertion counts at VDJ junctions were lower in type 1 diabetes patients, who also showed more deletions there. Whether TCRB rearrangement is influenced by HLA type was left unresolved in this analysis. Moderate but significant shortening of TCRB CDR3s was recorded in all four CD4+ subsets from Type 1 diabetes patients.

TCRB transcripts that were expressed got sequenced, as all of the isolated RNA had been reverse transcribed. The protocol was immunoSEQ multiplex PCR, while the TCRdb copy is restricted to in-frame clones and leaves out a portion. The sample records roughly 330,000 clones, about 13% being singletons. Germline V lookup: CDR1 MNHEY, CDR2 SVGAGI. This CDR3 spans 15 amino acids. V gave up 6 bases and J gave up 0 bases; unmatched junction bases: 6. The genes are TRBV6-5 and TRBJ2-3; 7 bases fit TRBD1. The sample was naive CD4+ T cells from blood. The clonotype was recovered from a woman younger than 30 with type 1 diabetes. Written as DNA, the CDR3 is TGTGCCAGCAGCACGACAGGGCGAAGCACAGATACGCAGTATTTT. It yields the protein CASSTTGRSTDTQYF.